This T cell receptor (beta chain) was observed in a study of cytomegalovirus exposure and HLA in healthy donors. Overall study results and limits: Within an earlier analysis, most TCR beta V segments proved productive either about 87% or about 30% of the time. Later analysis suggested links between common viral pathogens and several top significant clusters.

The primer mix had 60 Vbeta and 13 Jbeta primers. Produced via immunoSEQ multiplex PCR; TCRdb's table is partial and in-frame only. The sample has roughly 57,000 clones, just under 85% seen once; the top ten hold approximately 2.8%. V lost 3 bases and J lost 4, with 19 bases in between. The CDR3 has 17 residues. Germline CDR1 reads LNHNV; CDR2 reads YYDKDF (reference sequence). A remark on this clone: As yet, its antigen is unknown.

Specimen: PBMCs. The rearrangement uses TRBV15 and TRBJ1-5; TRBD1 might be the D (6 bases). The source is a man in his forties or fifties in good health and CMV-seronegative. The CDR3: CATSRGPTGLGNQPQHF. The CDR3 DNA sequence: TGTGCCACCAGCAGGGGCCCAACAGGGCTGGGAAATCAGCCCCAGCATTTT.